Sequencing of this TCR beta chain was carried out in a study of cytomegalovirus exposure and HLA in healthy donors. This PCR relied on a set of 60 Vbeta primers and 13 Jbeta primers. Sequenced by immunoSEQ multiplex PCR; TCRdb stores in-frame clones only, minus some. The repertoire consists of around 200,000 clones, with about 81% occurring once and the leading ten covering less than 3.5%. Study conclusions and caveats: High sensitivity and specificity were reportedly achieved when the classifier diagnosed cytomegalovirus status. Later analysis identified a missense DCLRE1C variant that was linked to TCR beta V- and J-gene trimming.

This CDR3 spans 15 amino acids. V was clipped by 8 bases and J by 2 bases, with 19 bases between them. The germline CDR1 and CDR2 sequences are SGHTA and FQGNSA. As regards this clone: The target antigen is unknown.

There were likely unrecorded immune exposures, though donors were nominally healthy when sampled. Sequences were obtained from PBMCs. The sequence derives from a woman between 35 and 50 years old in good health and CMV-seronegative. This chain connects TRBV7-2 to TRBJ2-7; D possibly corresponds to TRBD2 (6 bases). CDR3 in amino acids: CASLDGGGTPYEQYF. The CDR3 bases are TGTGCCAGCCTCGACGGTGGGGGGACCCCCTACGAGCAGTACTTC.